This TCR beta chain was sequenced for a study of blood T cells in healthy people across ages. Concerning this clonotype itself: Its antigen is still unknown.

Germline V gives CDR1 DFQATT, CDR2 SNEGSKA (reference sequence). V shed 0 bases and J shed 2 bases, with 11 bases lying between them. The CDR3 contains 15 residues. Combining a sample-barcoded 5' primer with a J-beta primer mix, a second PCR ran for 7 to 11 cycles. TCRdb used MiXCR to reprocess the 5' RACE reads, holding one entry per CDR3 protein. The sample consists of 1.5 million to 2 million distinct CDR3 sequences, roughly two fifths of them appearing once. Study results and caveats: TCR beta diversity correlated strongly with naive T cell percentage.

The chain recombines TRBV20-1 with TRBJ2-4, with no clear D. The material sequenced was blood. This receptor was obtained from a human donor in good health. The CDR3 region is CSARDPGQPKNIQYF. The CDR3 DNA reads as TGCAGTGCTAGAGATCCCGGGCAGCCCAAAAACATTCAGTACTTC.